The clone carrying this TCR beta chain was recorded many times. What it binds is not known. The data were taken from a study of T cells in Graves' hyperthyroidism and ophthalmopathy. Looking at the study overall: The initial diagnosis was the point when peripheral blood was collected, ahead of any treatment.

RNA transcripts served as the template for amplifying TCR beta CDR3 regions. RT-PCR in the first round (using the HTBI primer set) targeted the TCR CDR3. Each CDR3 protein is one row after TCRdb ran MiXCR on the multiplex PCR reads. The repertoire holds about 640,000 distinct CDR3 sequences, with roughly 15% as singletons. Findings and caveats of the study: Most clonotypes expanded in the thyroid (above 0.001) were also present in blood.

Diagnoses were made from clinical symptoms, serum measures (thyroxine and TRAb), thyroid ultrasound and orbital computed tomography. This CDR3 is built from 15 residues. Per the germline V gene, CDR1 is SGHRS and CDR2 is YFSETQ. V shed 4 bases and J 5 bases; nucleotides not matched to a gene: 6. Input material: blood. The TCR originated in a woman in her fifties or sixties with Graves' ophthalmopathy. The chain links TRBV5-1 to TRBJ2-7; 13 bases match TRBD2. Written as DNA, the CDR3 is TGCGCCAGCAGCCAAACCGGGACTAGCGGGGACGAGCAGTACTTC. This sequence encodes CASSQTGTSGDEQYF.